Detailed here is one TCR beta chain. Its antigen is unknown. Germline trimming cut 1 base from V and 3 bases from J; bases unmatched to any gene: 5. CDR3 length: 15 amino acids. CDR1 GTSNPN and CDR2 SVGIG come from the germline V gene (reference sequence). Primers for the PCR totalled 60 Vbeta and 13 Jbeta. TCRdb's copy holds only in-frame clones and misses some; the assay was immunoSEQ multiplex PCR. The sample lists roughly 200,000 clones, around 80% seen once, with 1.5% to 2% in the top ten. When sampled, the donors appeared nominally healthy, though they likely had unrecorded immune exposures. These data are taken from a study of cytomegalovirus exposure and HLA in healthy donors. General study findings and limits: On later analysis, the bulk of CMV-associated TCR beta chains appeared to be HLA-restricted.

This chain connects TRBV30 to TRBJ1-4; 7 bases are shared with TRBD1. The material sequenced was PBMCs. The origin of this receptor is a man aged 45-65 years in good health and CMV-seronegative. The CDR3 spells CAWSGTGAPNEKLFF. The DNA for the CDR3 is TGTGCCTGGAGTGGCACAGGGGCTCCTAATGAAAAACTGTTTTTT.